The 22 T cell receptor beta chains given below trace back to one sample, sequenced in a study of blood T cell repertoires in COVID-19. TCRdb's table, derived via immunoSEQ multiplex PCR, lists solely in-frame clones and lacks some. This sample yields under 200,000 clones, of which roughly 91% are seen a single time; roughly 5.6% belongs to the top ten. Sequences were obtained from peripheral blood. The receptor set was obtained from a man aged 40-55 years with active or convalescent COVID-19.

This clone was seen a few times. The chain has TRBV6-5 and TRBJ1-2; D may be TRBD1 (6 bases). V was trimmed by 0 bases and J by 4 bases, leaving 12 bases between them. Germline CDR1 MNHEY, CDR2 SVGAGI. This CDR3 is built from 15 residues. CDR3 DNA sequence: TGTGCCAGCAGTTACTCGTACACAGGGTCCTATGGCTACACCTTC. It yields the protein CASSYSYTGSYGYTF.

CDR3 nucleotides: TGTGCCAGCAGCCATACTAGCTCCTACGAGCAGTACTTC. Encoded protein: CASSHTSSYEQYF. The chain uses TRBV6-5 and TRBJ2-7; the D gene is possibly TRBD2 (5 bases). Trimming cost V 6 bases and J 0 bases, with 9 bases left between them. Germline CDR1 and CDR2: MNHEY and SVGAGI. This CDR3 has 13 amino acids.

The chain combines TRBV5-1 with TRBJ2-1, with 7 bases fitting TRBD2. The germline V gene has CDR1 SGHRS and CDR2 YFSETQ. The CDR3 totals 16 residues. V gave up 4 bases and J gave up 4 bases; unmatched junction bases: 11. The CDR3 here is CASSPGGYQAYNEQFF. CDR3 bases: TGCGCCAGCAGCCCCGGGGGGTACCAAGCATACAATGAGCAGTTCTTC.

V and J are TRBV18 and TRBJ2-5; possible D gene TRBD1, 6 bases. Germline assignment: CDR1 KGHSH and CDR2 LQKENI. The CDR3 contains 15 residues. The ends were cut back, 4 bases at V and 5 bases at J, with 17 bases in the middle. In nucleotides, the CDR3 is TGTGCCAGCTCACTTGGACAGCACCTACCTGAGACCCAGTACTTC. This encodes CASSLGQHLPETQYF. The full variable domain, with the rest looked up from reference TRBV18 and TRBJ2-5, is NAGVMQNPRHLVRRRGQEARLRCSPMKGHSHVYWYRQLPEEGLKFMVYLQKENIIDESGMPKERFSAEFPKEGPSILRIQQVVRGDSAAYFCASSLGQHLPETQYFGPGTRLLVL.

The gene calls are TRBV5-1 and TRBJ2-2; tentative D call: TRBD1 (7 bases). Germline loops: CDR1 SGHRS, CDR2 YFSETQ. The CDR3 is 14 residues long. Trimming removed 0 bases from V and 6 bases from J, with 9 bases in between. The CDR3 nucleotides are TGCGCCAGCAGCTTGGGCAGGGGGGCCGGGGAGCTGTTTTTT. Amino acids: CASSLGRGAGELFF.

This chain links TRBV6-5 with TRBJ2-7; D not resolved. The V and J ends lost 8 bases and 1 base respectively, with 9 bases between them. The CDR3 is made up of 12 amino acids. In germline, CDR1 is MNHEY, CDR2 SVGAGI. The CDR3 reads CASRRPSYEQYF. The DNA of the CDR3 is TGTGCCAGCCGGAGACCTTCCTACGAGCAGTACTTC.

This clone was seen more than once but under ten times. The chain couples TRBV4-1 to TRBJ1-2, with no clear D. Germline V lookup: CDR1 MGHRA, CDR2 YSYEKL. The V end was cut by 0 bases, the J end by 5 bases, with 10 bases between. This CDR3 has 14 residues. The CDR3, as DNA: TGCGCCAGCAGCCAAGATTCCGGGTTATATGGCTACACCTTC. Encoded protein: CASSQDSGLYGYTF.

Note on this clone: Other DNA sequences in the sample encode the same CDR3. V is TRBV9 and J is TRBJ2-3; the match to TRBD2 covers 10 bases. Trimming cost V 4 bases and J 2 bases; bases outside gene matches: 7. Germline-derived CDR1 and CDR2 are SGDLS and YYNGEE. The CDR3 has 16 residues. The CDR3 sequence: CASSPRTSGNTDTQYF. In DNA form, the CDR3 reads TGTGCCAGCAGCCCCCGGACTAGCGGCAACACAGATACGCAGTATTTT.

The chain has TRBV19 and TRBJ1-2; no clear D gene. CDR1 and CDR2 from the germline V gene are LNHDA and SQIVND (reference sequence). Deletions cut 3 bases from V and 0 bases from J, with 8 bases between. The CDR3 totals 14 residues. The CDR3 sequence is CASSISGSNYGYTF. The CDR3 DNA is TGTGCCAGTAGTATTTCGGGGTCTAACTATGGCTACACCTTC.

The rearrangement joins TRBV9 to TRBJ1-1; D unclear. The V gene's germline CDR1 is SGDLS and CDR2 YYNGEE. The V gene lost 0 bases and the J gene lost 11 bases, with 14 bases spanning the gap. This CDR3 contains 13 residues. CDR3 residues: CASSVEVTGEAFF. For the CDR3, the DNA is TGTGCCAGCAGCGTAGAAGTTACCGGTGAGGCTTTCTTT.

This chain connects TRBV27 to TRBJ2-7; 11 bases match TRBD1. Germline trimming cut 4 bases from V and 3 bases from J; bases unmatched to any gene: 5. Germline assignment: CDR1 MNHEY and CDR2 SMNVEV (reference sequence). CDR3 length equals 15 residues. The CDR3 loop is CASSSSGTGGYEQYF. The CDR3, as DNA: TGTGCCAGCAGTTCCTCCGGGACAGGGGGCTACGAGCAGTACTTC.

The V and J genes are TRBV2 and TRBJ1-5, with D unresolved. Germline CDR1 SNHLY, CDR2 FYNNEI. The V end lost 3 bases, the J end lost 9 bases, and 15 bases lay between the germline ends. The CDR3 sequence is 14 residues long. The CDR3 coding sequence is TGTGCCAGCAGTGATGGGCAGGTCTTGGGGCCCCAGCATTTT. This codes for CASSDGQVLGPQHF.

The V and J genes are TRBV28 and TRBJ1-6; TRBD1 might be the D (6 bases). Looked up from germline, CDR1 is MDHEN and CDR2 is SYDVKM. Trimming took 5 bases from V and 0 from J, leaving 14 bases between them. The CDR3 is 17 residues long. For the CDR3, the DNA is TGTGCCAGCAGTACCCGAGGACAGAGCTCCTATAATTCACCCCTCCACTTT. It is translated as CASSTRGQSSYNSPLHF. Using reference TRBV28 and TRBJ1-6 for the parts outside the CDR3, the full variable domain is DVKVTQSSRYLVKRTGEKVFLECVQDMDHENMFWYRQDPGLGLRLIYFSYDVKMKEKGDIPEGYSVSREKKERFSLILESASTNQTSMYLCASSTRGQSSYNSPLHFGNGTRLTVT.

V and J are TRBV5-6 and TRBJ1-1; 7 nucleotides line up with TRBD1. The CDR3 is 14 amino acids. Germline CDR1 is SGHDT and CDR2 is YYEEEE. V dropped 2 bases and J dropped 5; count of bases not matched to a gene: 6. The CDR3 DNA sequence: TGTGCCAGCAGCTTAGGACAGGTTTTAACTGAAGCTTTCTTT. Translation: CASSLGQVLTEAFF.

This chain links TRBV7-2 with TRBJ1-5; 7 bases line up with TRBD1. Trimming cost V 5 bases and J 6 bases; bases outside gene matches: 7. CDR1 is SGHTA and CDR2 is FQGNSA in the germline V gene. The CDR3 spans 14 residues. The CDR3 coding sequence is TGTGCCAGCAGCGCGACAGGGTTTAGTCAGCCCCAGCATTTT. The encoded protein is CASSATGFSQPQHF.

In this sample, this clone turned up once. This chain joins TRBV4-1 and TRBJ1-3, with 7 positions matching TRBD1. The ends lost 7 bases at V and 1 base at J; junction bases unmatched: 4. The CDR3 covers 14 residues. Germline CDR1 reads MGHRA; CDR2 reads YSYEKL. DNA for the CDR3: TGCGCCAGCACCATGACAGGGTCTGGAAACACCATATATTTT. It specifies CASTMTGSGNTIYF.

The genes are TRBV28 and TRBJ2-3; 8 bases are shared with TRBD2. The CDR3 contains 16 residues. V was clipped by 6 bases and J by 0 bases; unmatched bases: 8. The germline V gene encodes CDR1 MDHEN and CDR2 SYDVKM. This CDR3 reads CASSRQAGGSTDTQYF. The CDR3 nucleotides read TGTGCCAGCAGCCGCCAGGCGGGAGGAAGCACAGATACGCAGTATTTT.

The chain couples TRBV18 to TRBJ2-7; TRBD1 matches 8 bases. The V segment lost 5 bases and the J segment 1 base; nucleotides outside the gene matches: 4. This CDR3 spans 14 amino acids. The V gene's germline CDR1 is KGHSH and CDR2 LQKENI. In nucleotides, the CDR3 is TGTGCCAGCTCAAGACAGGGGCCTTCCTACGAGCAGTACTTC. As protein: CASSRQGPSYEQYF.

The CDR3 reads CASSRRRTDYEQYF. CDR3 DNA: TGTGCCAGTAGTAGAAGACGGACAGATTACGAGCAGTACTTC. This chain connects TRBV19 to TRBJ2-7; D possibly corresponds to TRBD1 (6 bases). The CDR3 contains 14 residues. V lost 4 bases to trimming and J lost 4 bases, with 14 bases between them. Germline assignment: CDR1 LNHDA and CDR2 SQIVND (reference sequence).

This sequence joins TRBV13 and TRBJ2-4, with TRBD1 matching over 8 bases. Germline-derived CDR1 and CDR2 are PRHDT and FYEKMQ (reference sequence). The CDR3 spans 16 residues. V gave up 5 bases and J gave up 5 bases; unmatched junction bases: 11. The CDR3 is CASSRGTGTGQNIQYF. The DNA for the CDR3 is TGTGCCAGCAGCCGCGGAACCGGGACAGGTCAAAACATTCAGTACTTC.

The chain joins TRBV7-2 to TRBJ1-5; 8 positions agree with TRBD1. This CDR3 region has 18 residues. V trimming: 1 base; J trimming: 0 bases; junction bases outside the gene matches: 8. Per the germline V gene, CDR1 is SGHTA and CDR2 is FQGNSA. CDR3 in amino acids: CASSLVGTGAYSNQPQHF. DNA for the CDR3: TGTGCCAGCAGCTTAGTAGGGACAGGTGCCTATAGCAATCAGCCCCAGCATTTT.

This clone has a single count. The V and J genes are TRBV19 and TRBJ2-2; TRBD1 agrees at 9 bases. The CDR3 is made up of 16 amino acids. After removal of 7 bases from V and 1 base from J, the junction contained 7 bases not matched to a gene. Germline lookup yields CDR1 LNHDA and CDR2 SQIVND (reference sequence). The chain's CDR3 is CASIGQGLWNTGELFF. For the CDR3, the DNA is TGTGCCAGTATAGGACAGGGGCTGTGGAACACCGGGGAGCTGTTTTTT.